The 24 T cell receptor beta chains listed next were all sequenced from one sample in a study of T cell changes during pregnancy in multiple sclerosis. Measured with immunoSEQ multiplex PCR; TCRdb has only the in-frame clones, and not every one. This table has approximately 100,000 clones, almost 95% appearing once. The sample consisted of peripheral blood, taken before pregnancy. The source of these receptors is a female donor with multiple sclerosis, enrolled in a pregnancy study.

The chain combines TRBV2 with TRBJ2-7, with D perhaps TRBD1 (6 bases). This CDR3 is built from 12 residues. V was pared by 11 bases and J by 3 bases, with 14 bases between. Germline V CDR1 and CDR2: SNHLY, FYNNEI. The CDR3 reads CAGRDNFYEQYF. In DNA, the CDR3 is TGTGCCGGACGGGACAACTTCTACGAGCAGTACTTC.

CDR3 sequence reads: CASAPGAYEQYF. In nucleotides, the CDR3 is TGCGCCAGCGCACCCGGGGCCTACGAGCAGTACTTC. The chain has TRBV10-2 and TRBJ2-7; tentative D call: TRBD2 (5 bases). Germline values: CDR1 WSHSY, CDR2 SAAADI. V dropped 8 bases and J dropped 2 bases, with 10 bases sitting between them. The length of the CDR3 is 12 residues.

This chain links TRBV6-5 with TRBJ2-7; D is possibly TRBD1 (6 bases). The CDR3 runs to 13 residues. From germline, CDR1 is MNHEY and CDR2 SVGAGI. V was shortened by 5 bases and J by 0 bases, with 8 bases between the two germline ends. Here the CDR3 DNA reads TGTGCCAGCAGTCGGGACAACTCCTACGAGCAGTACTTC. The encoded protein is CASSRDNSYEQYF.

This chain uses TRBV11-2 with TRBJ1-1; perhaps TRBD1 as D (6 bases). Germline V lookup: CDR1 SGHAT, CDR2 FQNNGV. V was shortened by 6 bases and J by 10 bases, with 15 bases between the two germline ends. CDR3 length: 12 residues. The CDR3 is CASSTGRQRAFF. For the CDR3, the DNA is TGTGCCAGCAGTACAGGGCGTCAGAGAGCTTTCTTT.

V usage is TRBV30 and J usage is TRBJ2-7; no definite D call. The CDR3 is made up of 13 amino acids. V was trimmed by 2 bases and J by 6 bases, leaving 14 bases between them. Germline CDR1 and CDR2: GTSNPN and SVGIG (reference sequence). The CDR3 DNA sequence: TGTGCCTGGAGTCCCTCCTACTCTAGCGAGCAGTACTTC. Its protein is CAWSPSYSSEQYF.

J is TRBJ2-7 and V is TRBV7-9, with TRBD2 matching over 7 bases. The CDR3 length is 14 residues. V trimming: 6 bases; J trimming: 4 bases; junction bases outside the gene matches: 9. Germline CDR1 reads SEHNR; CDR2 reads FQNEAQ (reference sequence). CDR3 protein: CASRGSGRAYEQYF. Here the CDR3 DNA reads TGTGCCAGCAGGGGTAGCGGGCGGGCATACGAGCAGTACTTC.

The J gene is TRBJ2-3, the V gene TRBV28; 10 bases map to TRBD1. CDR1 and CDR2 (germline): MDHEN, SYDVKM. J lost 4 bases, V lost 0 bases, and 7 bases had no gene match. The CDR3 is 17 amino acids. CDR3 protein: CASSLWTGGEGADTQYF. The CDR3 DNA is TGTGCCAGCAGTTTATGGACAGGGGGCGAGGGGGCAGATACGCAGTATTTT.

V usage is TRBV7-8 and J usage is TRBJ2-7; 14 bases agree with TRBD2. The germline CDR1 and CDR2 sequences are SGHVS and FQNEAQ. This CDR3 comprises 16 residues. J gave up 3 bases and V 5 bases, and 6 bases lay outside the gene matches. The CDR3 region is CASSAGTSGSIYEQYF. As DNA, the CDR3 is TGTGCCAGCAGCGCAGGGACTAGCGGGAGTATCTACGAGCAGTACTTC. The full variable domain, its missing parts supplied by reference TRBV7-8 and TRBJ2-7, is GAGVSQSPRYKVAKRGQDVALRCDPISGHVSLFWYQQALGQGPEFLTYFQNEAQLDKSGLPSDRFFAERPEGSVSTLKIQRTQQEDSAVYLCASSAGTSGSIYEQYFGPGTRLTVT.

This rearrangement joins TRBV7-9 to TRBJ2-1, with 9 positions matching TRBD2. Trimming cost V 5 bases and J 0 bases; bases outside gene matches: 11. Looked up from germline, CDR1 is SEHNR and CDR2 is FQNEAQ (reference sequence). CDR3 size: 18 residues. The CDR3 region is CASSVRLAERSSYNEQFF. DNA for the CDR3: TGTGCCAGCAGCGTGCGACTAGCGGAGAGGAGCTCCTACAATGAGCAGTTCTTC.

This chain uses TRBV11-2 with TRBJ2-2, with 9 nucleotides matching TRBD2. V lost 7 bases to trimming and J lost 7 bases; unmatched junction nucleotides: 13. Germline V CDR1 and CDR2: SGHAT, FQNNGV. The CDR3 has 16 residues. CDR3 in amino acids: CASNPSGVAGDGELFF. As DNA, the CDR3 is TGTGCCAGCAACCCCTCGGGGGTAGCGGGAGACGGGGAGCTGTTTTTT.

The chain recombines TRBV6-1 with TRBJ1-3; tentative D call: TRBD1 (6 bases). Germline CDR1 MNHNS, CDR2 SASEGT. The length of the CDR3 is 19 residues. Trimming took 0 bases from V and 0 from J, leaving 18 bases between them. The CDR3 nucleotides read TGTGCCAGCAGTGAAGCGCTTATCGGACAGCCGATCTCTGGAAACACCATATATTTT. Translation: CASSEALIGQPISGNTIYF.

V usage is TRBV5-1 and J usage is TRBJ2-3; D not resolved. Germline V gene sequence: CDR1 SGHRS, CDR2 YFSETQ. This CDR3 spans 16 amino acids. Trimming removed 0 bases at V and 3 bases at J, with 14 bases between. The CDR3 nucleotides read TGCGCCAGCAGCTTGGGCAGAGGCACCGGGACAGATACGCAGTATTTT. As protein: CASSLGRGTGTDTQYF.

The chain recombines TRBV15 with TRBJ2-6; D is uncertain. V lost 2 bases and J 2 bases, leaving 7 bases between the germline ends. The V gene's germline CDR1 is LNHNV and CDR2 YYDKDF (reference sequence). The CDR3 spans 15 residues. The CDR3 DNA is TGTGCCACCAGCAGATATCGGGCTGGGGCCAACGTCCTGACTTTC. This encodes CATSRYRAGANVLTF.

This clone was observed a single time. The chain uses TRBV11-2 and TRBJ1-1, with TRBD1 matching over 7 bases. The CDR3 contains 13 residues. With V trimmed by 2 bases and J by 4 bases, 1 base remained unmatched. The V gene's germline CDR1 is SGHAT and CDR2 FQNNGV. The CDR3 DNA is TGTGCCAGCAGCTTAACAGGGGCCACTGAAGCTTTCTTT. Translated: CASSLTGATEAFF.

The chain is built from TRBV19 and TRBJ2-7; D is possibly TRBD2 (5 bases). This CDR3 region has 13 residues. The germline CDR1 and CDR2 sequences are LNHDA and SQIVND (reference sequence). Trimming removed 5 bases at V and 6 bases at J, with 14 bases between. The CDR3 sequence: CASSARAVREQYF. Here the CDR3 DNA reads TGTGCCAGTAGTGCCCGAGCGGTGCGCGAGCAGTACTTC.

This clone was observed a single time. The chain links TRBV5-1 to TRBJ1-2; 7 bases fit TRBD1. The V segment lost 4 bases and the J segment 8 bases; nucleotides outside the gene matches: 14. There are 15 residues in the CDR3. Germline assignment: CDR1 SGHRS and CDR2 YFSETQ. The CDR3 sequence is CASSPESRTGRGYTF. CDR3 DNA sequence: TGCGCCAGCAGCCCCGAGTCCCGGACAGGTCGCGGCTACACCTTC.

V usage is TRBV27 and J usage is TRBJ2-3; tentatively, D is TRBD1 (6 bases). The CDR3 is 14 amino acids. Germline V CDR1 and CDR2: MNHEY, SMNVEV (reference sequence). V was cut by 6 bases and J by 4 bases, with 14 bases left in between. CDR3 region: CASRDRTEADTQYF. CDR3 coding DNA: TGTGCCAGCAGGGATAGGACAGAGGCAGATACGCAGTATTTT.

This chain connects TRBV2 to TRBJ1-1, with unresolved D. This CDR3 spans 12 amino acids. CDR1 and CDR2 from the germline V gene are SNHLY and FYNNEI. The V gene lost 6 bases and the J gene lost 4 bases, with 9 bases spanning the gap. The chain's CDR3 is CASRVGSTEAFF. DNA of the CDR3: TGTGCCAGCAGGGTGGGCTCCACTGAAGCTTTCTTT.

The gene calls are TRBV28 and TRBJ2-5; TRBD1 agrees at 11 bases. The germline CDR1 and CDR2 sequences are MDHEN and SYDVKM. The trim removed 6 bases at V and 1 base at J, leaving 7 bases unmatched. This CDR3 contains 16 residues. The CDR3 region is CASSPIGTGGQETQYF. CDR3 DNA: TGTGCCAGCAGCCCTATTGGGACAGGGGGCCAAGAGACCCAGTACTTC.

The chain uses TRBV2 and TRBJ2-1; 8 positions match TRBD2. CDR1 and CDR2 (germline): SNHLY, FYNNEI. This CDR3 has 15 residues. V gave up 5 bases and J gave up 0 bases; unmatched junction bases: 3. CDR3 region: CASSPGRASYNEQFF. For the CDR3, the DNA is TGTGCCAGCAGTCCCGGGAGGGCCTCCTACAATGAGCAGTTCTTC.

This chain links TRBV2 with TRBJ2-7, with 12 bases lining up with TRBD2. V lost 9 bases, J lost 6 bases, and 6 bases stayed unmatched. Germline-derived CDR1 and CDR2 are SNHLY and FYNNEI. There are 13 residues in the CDR3. This CDR3 is CARGTSGPVEQYF. For the CDR3, the DNA is TGTGCCAGAGGGACTAGCGGGCCCGTCGAGCAGTACTTC.

The chain links TRBV7-8 to TRBJ2-7, with 10 nucleotides matching TRBD1. With 2 bases clipped from V and 4 bases from J, the junction kept 2 bases outside the gene matches. Germline V gene data show CDR1 as SGHVS and CDR2 as FQNEAQ. The CDR3 contains 14 residues. The CDR3 loop is CASSLRDRGYEQYF. The CDR3 coding sequence is TGTGCCAGCAGCTTACGGGACAGGGGATACGAGCAGTACTTC.

This clone was observed once. The chain combines TRBV27 with TRBJ2-7; 7 bases map to TRBD2. Germline CDR1 reads MNHEY; CDR2 reads SMNVEV (reference sequence). This CDR3 contains 17 residues. With V trimmed by 4 bases and J by 3 bases, 15 bases remained unmatched. This CDR3 reads CASSSPGGAGPLYEQYF. In nucleotides, the CDR3 is TGTGCCAGCAGTTCTCCTGGGGGAGCGGGACCGCTCTACGAGCAGTACTTC.

This sequence joins TRBV28 and TRBJ1-5, with D tentatively TRBD1 (6 bases). CDR3 length: 16 amino acids. The V gene lost 1 base and the J gene lost 0 bases, with 10 bases spanning the gap. Germline values: CDR1 MDHEN, CDR2 SYDVKM. CDR3 nucleotide sequence: TGTGCCAGCAGTTTATCAGGGGTCCATAGCAATCAGCCCCAGCATTTT. Protein: CASSLSGVHSNQPQHF.